This is a list of T cell receptor beta chains from one sample in a study of response to subunit inactivated influenza vaccine. TCRdb processed the RT-PCR reads anew with MiXCR; each CDR3 protein has one entry. The sample has about 310,000 distinct CDR3 sequences; about 20% are singletons. The sequencing used PBMCs from blood, collected less than 22 months after vaccination. The receptors were sampled from a man in his fifties or sixties who received an inactivated influenza vaccine. CDR3s include the opening cysteine and the closing phenylalanine or tryptophan.

len: 15; j_gene: TRBJ2-6; v_gene: TRBV7-2; CDR3aa: CASSPDIYGANVLTF
len: 14; j_gene: TRBJ1-1; v_gene: TRBV13; CDR3aa: CATGLGGVATEAFF
len: 14; j_gene: TRBJ2-7; v_gene: TRBV28; CDR3aa: CASSLYLTGAEQYF
len: 15; j_gene: TRBJ2-7; v_gene: TRBV5-4; CDR3aa: CASSQGLLGAYEQYF
len: 15; j_gene: TRBJ2-1; v_gene: TRBV7-6; CDR3aa: CASSLGLAGNNEQFF
len: 16; j_gene: TRBJ1-1; v_gene: TRBV4-3; CDR3aa: CASSQNGRGLATEAFF
len: 16; j_gene: TRBJ1-6; v_gene: TRBV5-5; CDR3aa: CASSFSFNSGFSPLHF
len: 14; j_gene: TRBJ2-5; v_gene: TRBV24-1; CDR3aa: CATSDFAGGETQYF
len: 15; j_gene: TRBJ2-2; v_gene: TRBV11-2; CDR3aa: CASSSDRGGTGELFF
len: 13; j_gene: TRBJ2-3; v_gene: TRBV7-2; CDR3aa: CASSPTLKDTQYF
len: 15; j_gene: TRBJ1-1; v_gene: TRBV4-3; CDR3aa: CASSAVTGAGAEAFF
len: 18; j_gene: TRBJ2-3; v_gene: TRBV20-1; CDR3aa: CSARGVREKNVGTDTQYF
len: 14; j_gene: TRBJ1-1; v_gene: TRBV7-2; CDR3aa: CASSPRTMNTEAFF
len: 14; j_gene: TRBJ1-2; v_gene: TRBV18; CDR3aa: CASSPGRQDNGYTF
len: 15; j_gene: TRBJ1-3; v_gene: TRBV7-2; CDR3aa: CASSLSWSTGNTIYF
len: 15; j_gene: TRBJ2-3; v_gene: TRBV11-2; CDR3aa: CASSFPDRVGDTQYF
len: 15; j_gene: TRBJ2-2; v_gene: TRBV7-9; CDR3aa: CASSFLVTGTGELFF